This is a list of T cell receptor beta chains from one sample in a study of T cell responses to AZD1222 COVID-19 vaccine. TCRdb's table, derived via immunoSEQ multiplex PCR, lists solely in-frame clones and lacks some. The sample lists about 150,000 clones, roughly nine tenths seen once, with approximately 1.5% in the top ten. Here the sequenced sample was peripheral blood, taken 28 days after the second AZD1222 dose. The receptor set was obtained from an adult who received the AZD1222 COVID-19 vaccine. CDR3s include the opening cysteine and the closing phenylalanine or tryptophan. A D gene is named only where the DNA matches it firmly. Expanded clones get a size class; other rows say once, few or many, or leave the size out.

abundance: NA; j_gene: TRBJ2-3; v_gene: TRBV5-5; d_gene: NA; CDR3aa: CASSLAATMADTQYF; CDR3nt: TGTGCCAGCAGCTTGGCCGCGACCATGGCAGATACGCAGTATTTT
abundance: NA; j_gene: TRBJ2-7; v_gene: TRBV15; d_gene: TRBD2; CDR3aa: CATSRATSGHEQYF; CDR3nt: TGTGCCACCAGCAGAGCGACTAGCGGGCACGAGCAGTACTTC
abundance: NA; j_gene: TRBJ2-3; v_gene: TRBV14; d_gene: TRBD1; CDR3aa: CASSLDRGSTDTQYF; CDR3nt: TGTGCCAGCAGCCTGGACAGGGGAAGCACAGATACGCAGTATTTT
abundance: NA; j_gene: TRBJ1-5; v_gene: TRBV7-9; d_gene: NA; CDR3aa: CASSFSNQPQHF; CDR3nt: TGTGCCAGCAGCTTTAGCAATCAGCCCCAGCATTTT
abundance: NA; j_gene: TRBJ1-2; v_gene: TRBV4-2; d_gene: NA; CDR3aa: CASSQGMTENYGYTF; CDR3nt: TGTGCCAGCAGCCAAGGAATGACGGAGAACTATGGCTACACCTTC
abundance: NA; j_gene: TRBJ1-5; v_gene: TRBV2; d_gene: NA; CDR3aa: CASTQGNQPQHF; CDR3nt: TGTGCCAGCACACAGGGTAATCAGCCCCAGCATTTT
abundance: NA; j_gene: TRBJ2-3; v_gene: TRBV19; d_gene: NA; CDR3aa: CASSIRRSTDTQYF; CDR3nt: TGTGCCAGTAGTATACGGCGGAGCACAGATACGCAGTATTTT
abundance: NA; j_gene: TRBJ2-1; v_gene: TRBV19; d_gene: NA; CDR3aa: CASSTTPSSYNEQFF; CDR3nt: TGTGCCAGTAGTACCACCCCCAGCTCCTACAATGAGCAGTTCTTC
abundance: once; j_gene: TRBJ2-2; v_gene: TRBV3-1/TRBV3-2; d_gene: TRBD1; CDR3aa: CASSLWTGMPGELFF; CDR3nt: TGTGCCAGCAGCTTATGGACAGGGATGCCCGGGGAGCTGTTTTTT
abundance: NA; j_gene: TRBJ1-1; v_gene: TRBV5-1; d_gene: NA; CDR3aa: CASSLWGITEAFF; CDR3nt: TGCGCCAGCAGCTTGTGGGGTATCACTGAAGCTTTCTTT
abundance: NA; j_gene: TRBJ1-1; v_gene: TRBV4-1; d_gene: NA; CDR3aa: CASSFGTEAFF; CDR3nt: TGCGCCAGCAGCTTCGGGACTGAAGCTTTCTTT
abundance: NA; j_gene: TRBJ1-6; v_gene: TRBV23-1; d_gene: NA; CDR3aa: CASSHRLDSPLHF; CDR3nt: TGCGCCAGCAGTCACCGGCTGGATTCACCCCTCCACTTT
abundance: NA; j_gene: TRBJ2-1; v_gene: TRBV19; d_gene: TRBD2; CDR3aa: CASRGLAGPSYNEQFF; CDR3nt: TGTGCCAGTAGGGGTTTAGCGGGGCCCTCCTACAATGAGCAGTTCTTC
abundance: NA; j_gene: TRBJ2-1; v_gene: TRBV7-3; d_gene: TRBD1; CDR3aa: CASSPDRGDLNEQFF; CDR3nt: TGTGCCAGCAGCCCGGACAGGGGAGATCTCAATGAGCAGTTCTTC
abundance: NA; j_gene: TRBJ2-5; v_gene: TRBV15; d_gene: NA; CDR3aa: CATSRDQGLETQYF; CDR3nt: TGTGCCACCAGCAGAGATCAAGGGTTGGAGACCCAGTACTTC
abundance: NA; j_gene: TRBJ2-7; v_gene: TRBV2; d_gene: TRBD2; CDR3aa: CASSGGLAGELQYF; CDR3nt: TGTGCCAGCAGTGGAGGGCTAGCGGGGGAGCTGCAGTACTTC
abundance: NA; j_gene: TRBJ2-7; v_gene: TRBV7-9; d_gene: NA; CDR3aa: CASSLALGREQYF; CDR3nt: TGTGCCAGCAGCTTAGCATTGGGTCGCGAGCAGTACTTC
abundance: NA; j_gene: TRBJ2-7; v_gene: TRBV6-6; d_gene: TRBD1; CDR3aa: CASSDRVNYEQYF; CDR3nt: TGTGCCAGCTCGGACAGGGTAAACTACGAGCAGTACTTC
abundance: NA; j_gene: TRBJ1-5; v_gene: TRBV2; d_gene: TRBD1; CDR3aa: CASRAGTGTHQPQHF; CDR3nt: TGTGCCAGCAGGGCCGGGACAGGGACCCATCAGCCCCAGCATTTT
abundance: NA; j_gene: TRBJ2-4; v_gene: TRBV9; d_gene: TRBD1; CDR3aa: CASSSGTGGAKNIQYF; CDR3nt: TGTGCCAGCAGCTCCGGGACAGGTGGAGCCAAAAACATTCAGTACTTC
abundance: NA; j_gene: TRBJ1-4; v_gene: TRBV19; d_gene: TRBD1; CDR3aa: CASSRDRDNEKLFF; CDR3nt: TGTGCCAGTAGTAGGGACAGGGATAATGAAAAACTGTTTTTT
abundance: NA; j_gene: TRBJ2-7; v_gene: TRBV7-8; d_gene: TRBD2; CDR3aa: CASRYRGHTSGIDEQYF; CDR3nt: TGTGCCAGCAGGTATAGGGGCCATACTAGCGGGATCGACGAGCAGTACTTC
abundance: NA; j_gene: TRBJ2-7; v_gene: TRBV12-3/TRBV12-4; d_gene: NA; CDR3aa: CASSFGGTYEQYF; CDR3nt: TGTGCCAGCAGTTTCGGCGGGACCTACGAGCAGTACTTC
abundance: NA; j_gene: TRBJ2-1; v_gene: TRBV11-2; d_gene: TRBD2; CDR3aa: CASSPGRVGEQFF; CDR3nt: TGTGCCAGCAGCCCAGGGAGGGTGGGTGAGCAGTTCTTC
abundance: NA; j_gene: TRBJ1-1; v_gene: TRBV7-8; d_gene: NA; CDR3aa: CASSSIARTEAFF; CDR3nt: TGTGCCAGCAGCTCGATAGCGCGCACTGAAGCTTTCTTT
abundance: once; j_gene: TRBJ2-5; v_gene: TRBV5-1; d_gene: NA; CDR3aa: CASSLVLAKMETQYF; CDR3nt: TGCGCCAGCAGCTTGGTACTAGCCAAAATGGAGACCCAGTACTTC
abundance: few; j_gene: TRBJ1-4; v_gene: TRBV30; d_gene: NA; CDR3aa: CAWSAPETSSEKLFF; CDR3nt: TGTGCCTGGAGTGCCCCGGAGACGTCAAGTGAAAAACTGTTTTTT
abundance: NA; j_gene: TRBJ2-7; v_gene: TRBV27; d_gene: NA; CDR3aa: CAGASGEQYF; CDR3nt: TGTGCAGGGGCCTCAGGGGAGCAGTACTTC
abundance: NA; j_gene: TRBJ1-4; v_gene: TRBV6-5; d_gene: NA; CDR3aa: CASTPDGQGYEKLFF; CDR3nt: TGTGCCAGCACCCCAGACGGCCAGGGGTATGAAAAACTGTTTTTT
abundance: once; j_gene: TRBJ1-5; v_gene: TRBV7-8; d_gene: NA; CDR3aa: CASSLARARNQPQHF; CDR3nt: TGTGCCAGCAGCTTAGCCAGGGCCCGCAATCAGCCCCAGCATTTT
abundance: NA; j_gene: TRBJ1-2; v_gene: TRBV7-8; d_gene: NA; CDR3aa: CASSPQSWTSNYGYTF; CDR3nt: TGTGCCAGCAGCCCCCAGTCTTGGACATCTAACTATGGCTACACCTTC
abundance: NA; j_gene: TRBJ2-2; v_gene: TRBV15; d_gene: NA; CDR3aa: CATSIGFHANTGELFF; CDR3nt: TGTGCCACCAGCATCGGATTTCATGCGAACACCGGGGAGCTGTTTTTT
abundance: NA; j_gene: TRBJ2-3; v_gene: TRBV10-3; d_gene: NA; CDR3aa: CATSEEASSPDTQYF; CDR3nt: TGTGCCACCAGTGAGGAGGCTAGCTCCCCGGATACGCAGTATTTT
abundance: NA; j_gene: TRBJ2-1; v_gene: TRBV30; d_gene: TRBD2; CDR3aa: CAWSTSGRQFF; CDR3nt: TGTGCCTGGAGTACTAGCGGGAGGCAGTTCTTC
abundance: NA; j_gene: TRBJ2-7; v_gene: TRBV27; d_gene: TRBD2; CDR3aa: CASGSGSSYEQYF; CDR3nt: TGTGCCAGCGGTAGCGGGAGCTCCTACGAGCAGTACTTC
abundance: NA; j_gene: TRBJ1-1; v_gene: TRBV5-1; d_gene: NA; CDR3aa: CASSWGGKNTEAFF; CDR3nt: TGCGCCAGCTCTTGGGGTGGGAAGAACACTGAAGCTTTCTTT
abundance: NA; j_gene: TRBJ2-3; v_gene: TRBV5-1; d_gene: TRBD2; CDR3aa: CASSLSQRGGPDTQYF; CDR3nt: TGCGCCAGCAGCTTGTCCCAGCGGGGGGGTCCAGATACGCAGTATTTT
abundance: NA; j_gene: TRBJ2-7; v_gene: TRBV19; d_gene: NA; CDR3aa: CASSIPREKGTYEQYF; CDR3nt: TGTGCCAGTAGTATACCCCGCGAGAAAGGGACCTACGAGCAGTACTTC
abundance: once; j_gene: TRBJ2-5; v_gene: TRBV7-2; d_gene: NA; CDR3aa: CASSLNLPETQYF; CDR3nt: TGTGCCAGCAGCTTAAATCTCCCAGAGACCCAGTACTTC
abundance: NA; j_gene: TRBJ2-3; v_gene: TRBV5-1; d_gene: TRBD2; CDR3aa: CASTPVGTSGRLSSQVTDTQYF; CDR3nt: TGCGCCAGCACCCCGGTAGGGACTAGCGGGAGGCTTTCTTCCCAGGTCACAGATACGCAGTATTTT
abundance: NA; j_gene: TRBJ2-1; v_gene: TRBV5-1; d_gene: NA; CDR3aa: CASSSAGAYNEQFF; CDR3nt: TGCGCCAGCAGCTCTGCCGGAGCCTACAATGAGCAGTTCTTC
abundance: NA; j_gene: TRBJ2-5; v_gene: TRBV30; d_gene: TRBD2; CDR3aa: CAWARLAPSGTQYF; CDR3nt: TGTGCCTGGGCAAGACTAGCCCCGTCGGGGACCCAGTACTTC
abundance: NA; j_gene: TRBJ2-7; v_gene: TRBV9; d_gene: NA; CDR3aa: CASSRGSDYEQYF; CDR3nt: TGTGCCAGCAGCCGGGGGAGTGACTACGAGCAGTACTTC
abundance: NA; j_gene: TRBJ2-7; v_gene: TRBV4-1; d_gene: NA; CDR3aa: CASSHPGQSYEQYF; CDR3nt: TGCGCCAGCAGCCACCCCGGACAGTCGTACGAGCAGTACTTC
abundance: NA; j_gene: TRBJ1-4; v_gene: TRBV5-1; d_gene: TRBD1; CDR3aa: CASSPRTGRTNEKLFF; CDR3nt: TGCGCCAGCAGCCCCAGGACAGGGAGGACTAATGAAAAACTGTTTTTT
abundance: NA; j_gene: TRBJ1-1; v_gene: TRBV7-6; d_gene: NA; CDR3aa: CASSLGKLNTEAFF; CDR3nt: TGTGCCAGCAGCTTAGGGAAGTTGAACACTGAAGCTTTCTTT
abundance: NA; j_gene: TRBJ2-7; v_gene: TRBV7-2; d_gene: NA; CDR3aa: CASSLAGLATPYEQYF; CDR3nt: TGTGCCAGCAGCTTAGCGGGGCTAGCGACCCCCTACGAGCAGTACTTC
abundance: many; j_gene: TRBJ1-6; v_gene: TRBV7-9; d_gene: NA; CDR3aa: CASSLVEFDNSPLHF; CDR3nt: TGTGCCAGCAGCCTCGTTGAGTTCGATAATTCACCCCTCCACTTT
abundance: NA; j_gene: TRBJ1-2; v_gene: TRBV27; d_gene: NA; CDR3aa: CASRKSGGDGGYTF; CDR3nt: TGTGCCAGCAGGAAATCGGGAGGGGACGGTGGCTACACCTTC
abundance: NA; j_gene: TRBJ1-2; v_gene: TRBV30; d_gene: NA; CDR3aa: CAWSSGQSILYGYTF; CDR3nt: TGTGCCTGGTCTTCCGGACAGTCCATCCTCTATGGCTACACCTTC
abundance: NA; j_gene: TRBJ1-3; v_gene: TRBV9; d_gene: NA; CDR3aa: CASSEAGGNTIYF; CDR3nt: TGTGCCAGCAGCGAAGCAGGTGGAAACACCATATATTTT
abundance: once; j_gene: TRBJ2-4; v_gene: TRBV5-8; d_gene: NA; CDR3aa: CASSLGSGGVAKNIQYF; CDR3nt: TGTGCCAGCAGCCTGGGAAGTGGCGGCGTAGCCAAAAACATTCAGTACTTC
abundance: NA; j_gene: TRBJ1-1; v_gene: TRBV27; d_gene: NA; CDR3aa: CASSFLDSFMNTEAFF; CDR3nt: TGTGCCAGCAGTTTCTTGGACAGCTTCATGAACACTGAAGCTTTCTTT
abundance: NA; j_gene: TRBJ2-2; v_gene: TRBV3-1/TRBV3-2; d_gene: NA; CDR3aa: CASSQDYLGELFF; CDR3nt: TGTGCCAGCAGCCAAGATTATCTAGGGGAGCTGTTTTTT
abundance: NA; j_gene: TRBJ1-2; v_gene: TRBV27; d_gene: TRBD1; CDR3aa: CASKVAGGGYGYTF; CDR3nt: TGTGCCAGCAAGGTAGCAGGGGGCGGCTATGGCTACACCTTC
abundance: NA; j_gene: TRBJ2-7; v_gene: TRBV13; d_gene: NA; CDR3aa: CASRLWGTAASYEQYF; CDR3nt: TGTGCCAGCCGTCTTTGGGGAACAGCCGCCTCCTACGAGCAGTACTTC
abundance: NA; j_gene: TRBJ1-4; v_gene: TRBV6-5; d_gene: NA; CDR3aa: CASRSTSTNEKLFF; CDR3nt: TGTGCCAGCAGGTCAACGTCAACTAATGAAAAACTGTTTTTT
abundance: NA; j_gene: TRBJ2-7; v_gene: TRBV10-3; d_gene: NA; CDR3aa: CAISEIGYEQYF; CDR3nt: TGTGCCATCAGTGAAATTGGATACGAGCAGTACTTC
abundance: once; j_gene: TRBJ1-5; v_gene: TRBV27; d_gene: NA; CDR3aa: CASSLGGRGGNQPQHF; CDR3nt: TGTGCCAGCAGTTTAGGGGGGCGGGGAGGCAATCAGCCCCAGCATTTT
abundance: NA; j_gene: TRBJ1-5; v_gene: TRBV6-5; d_gene: NA; CDR3aa: CASIRGFGGDQPQHF; CDR3nt: TGTGCCAGCATTCGAGGGTTCGGGGGAGATCAGCCCCAGCATTTT